The clone carrying this TCR beta chain was observed a handful of times. The assay was immunoSEQ multiplex PCR, and TCRdb's table has in-frame clones only and misses some. Seen here are approximately 74,000 clones, over 75% observed once, and the top ten hold roughly 5%. This sample was included in a study of technical replicates of blood from a few donors. Unmatched junction bases numbered 7, after V lost 3 bases and J lost 9 bases. The CDR3 has 15 residues. Germline CDR1 MNHNS, CDR2 SASEGT. The genes are TRBV6-1 and TRBJ1-6, with 8 bases matching TRBD1. This receptor was identified in a human donor in good health. Some clones in this sample may be carry-over from other donors' samples. Input material: PBMCs. CDR3 in amino acids: CASSDPGRGLSPLHF. In DNA, the CDR3 is TGTGCCAGCAGTGACCCGGGCAGGGGGCTTTCACCCCTCCACTTT.